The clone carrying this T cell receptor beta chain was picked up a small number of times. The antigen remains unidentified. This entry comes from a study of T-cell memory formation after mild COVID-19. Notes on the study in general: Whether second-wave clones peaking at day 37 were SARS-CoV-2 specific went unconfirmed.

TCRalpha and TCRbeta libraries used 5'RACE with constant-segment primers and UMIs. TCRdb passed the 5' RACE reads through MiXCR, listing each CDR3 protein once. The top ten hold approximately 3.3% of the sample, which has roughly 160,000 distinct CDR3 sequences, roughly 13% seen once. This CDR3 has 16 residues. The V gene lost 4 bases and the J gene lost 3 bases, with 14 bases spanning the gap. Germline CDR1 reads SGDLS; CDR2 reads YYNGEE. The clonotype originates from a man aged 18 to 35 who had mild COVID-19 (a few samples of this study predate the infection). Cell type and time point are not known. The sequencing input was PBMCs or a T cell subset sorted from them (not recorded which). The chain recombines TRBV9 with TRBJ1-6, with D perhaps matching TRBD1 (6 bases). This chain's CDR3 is CASSLTGGYYNSPLHF. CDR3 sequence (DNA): TGTGCCAGCAGCTTGACCGGGGGCTACTATAATTCACCCCTCCACTTT.